Below, 20 T cell receptor beta chains from the same sample are listed, as sequenced in a study of cytomegalovirus exposure and HLA in healthy donors. The PCR ran on 60 Vbeta and 13 Jbeta primers. The protocol was immunoSEQ multiplex PCR, while the TCRdb copy is restricted to in-frame clones and leaves out a portion. This table lists 100,000 to 150,000 clones. Sequencing used PBMCs. These receptors originate from a man between 18 and 29 years old in good health and CMV-seronegative.

The J gene is TRBJ2-1, the V gene TRBV5-1; 10 nucleotides agree with TRBD2. CDR1 and CDR2 from the germline V gene are SGHRS and YFSETQ. The CDR3 consists of 15 residues. The ends lost 2 bases at V and 12 bases at J; junction bases unmatched: 11. The CDR3 here is CASSLGSGGPFGQFF. The CDR3 DNA sequence: TGCGCCAGCAGCTTAGGTAGCGGGGGGCCCTTTGGGCAGTTCTTC.

CDR3 bases: TGTGCCAGCAGCTCAAATGAGCAGTTCTTC. This sequence encodes CASSSNEQFF. The chain combines TRBV7-9 with TRBJ2-1; D is ambiguous. V lost 4 bases and J 7 bases, leaving 2 bases between the germline ends. The CDR3 covers 10 residues. From germline, CDR1 is SEHNR and CDR2 FQNEAQ (reference sequence).

The rearrangement uses TRBV27 and TRBJ2-1; TRBD2 is a possible D gene (6 bases). The CDR3 length is 18 residues. With 5 bases removed from V and 2 bases from J, the gap between germline ends came to 22 bases. Germline V gene lookup returns CDR1 MNHEY and CDR2 SMNVEV (reference sequence). CDR3 sequence (DNA): TGTGCCAGCAGTCCAGGGAGGTTGGAACTCCGTACCTACAATGAGCAGTTCTTC. It is translated as CASSPGRLELRTYNEQFF.

The genes are TRBV5-1 and TRBJ2-3; tentatively, D is TRBD1 (5 bases). The CDR3 has 14 residues. Trimming stripped 0 bases from V and 2 bases from J, with 7 bases between. CDR1 and CDR2 (germline): SGHRS, YFSETQ. This chain's CDR3 is CASSLEGYTDTQYF. DNA for the CDR3: TGCGCCAGCAGCTTGGAGGGGTACACAGATACGCAGTATTTT.

The V gene is TRBV19, the J gene TRBJ1-2, with D possibly being TRBD1 (6 bases). The CDR3 totals 13 residues. V was pared by 7 bases and J by 2 bases, with 11 bases between. Germline assignment: CDR1 LNHDA and CDR2 SQIVND (reference sequence). The CDR3 sequence: CASTRTDNYGYTF. DNA for the CDR3: TGTGCCAGTACCCGGACAGACAACTATGGCTACACCTTC.

The chain has TRBV30 and TRBJ1-2, with D possibly matching TRBD1 (5 bases). Between the trimmed V and J ends, which lost 4 bases and 1 base, there was a span of 19 bases. Germline loops: CDR1 GTSNPN, CDR2 SVGIG (reference sequence). The CDR3 has 16 residues. The CDR3 loop reads CAWTFGGAPVNYGYTF. The CDR3, as DNA: TGTGCCTGGACTTTCGGCGGGGCACCCGTTAACTATGGCTACACCTTC.

The V and J genes are TRBV4-1 and TRBJ1-2; 8 positions agree with TRBD1. The CDR3 covers 15 residues. CDR1 is MGHRA, CDR2 YSYEKL, per germline. The V gene end was trimmed by 4 bases and the J gene end by 3 bases; junction bases not matched to a gene: 7. This CDR3 is CASSRVGQDDYGYTF. In DNA form, the CDR3 reads TGCGCCAGCAGCCGGGTGGGACAGGACGACTATGGCTACACCTTC.

The chain carries TRBV19 and TRBJ1-4, with D perhaps matching TRBD1 (5 bases). Trimming removed 3 bases from V and 7 bases from J, with 9 bases in between. The CDR3 totals 13 residues. Germline V gene sequence: CDR1 LNHDA, CDR2 SQIVND (reference sequence). CDR3 nucleotides: TGTGCCAGTAGTATCGGTGGGGCTGAAAAACTGTTTTTT. Translating it yields CASSIGGAEKLFF.

This clone counts as medium-sized by frequency. The rearrangement joins TRBV10-3 to TRBJ2-6; D unclear. Germline CDR1 and CDR2: ENHRY and SYGVKD. The CDR3 runs 14 residues. V lost 2 bases to trimming and J lost 2 bases, with 4 bases between them. The CDR3 protein is CAISETAGANVLTF. In DNA, the CDR3 is TGTGCCATCAGTGAGACAGCTGGGGCCAACGTCCTGACTTTC.

The chain employs TRBV30 and TRBJ1-1; 9 nucleotides match TRBD1. The CDR3 spans 15 residues. V gave up 4 bases and J gave up 4 bases; unmatched junction bases: 10. Germline lookup yields CDR1 GTSNPN and CDR2 SVGIG (reference sequence). This chain's CDR3 is CAWIPSGTGFTEAFF. CDR3 DNA sequence: TGTGCCTGGATTCCTTCCGGGACAGGGTTCACTGAAGCTTTCTTT.

V and J are TRBV19 and TRBJ2-1; the match to TRBD2 covers 13 bases. The V gene end was trimmed by 5 bases and the J gene end by 6 bases; junction bases not matched to a gene: 1. Germline values: CDR1 LNHDA, CDR2 SQIVND (reference sequence). The CDR3 is made up of 14 amino acids. The CDR3 loop reads CASSGLAGVNEQFF. The CDR3 nucleotides read TGTGCCAGTAGTGGACTAGCGGGAGTCAATGAGCAGTTCTTC. The full variable domain, its missing parts supplied by reference TRBV19 and TRBJ2-1, is DGGITQSPKYLFRKEGQNVTLSCEQNLNHDAMYWYRQDPGQGLRLIYYSQIVNDFQKGDIAEGYSVSREKKESFPLTVTSAQKNPTAFYLCASSGLAGVNEQFFGPGTRLTVL.

J is TRBJ2-7 and V is TRBV5-1; D gene uncertain. The V and J ends lost 8 bases and 1 base respectively, with 22 bases between them. Germline CDR1 and CDR2: SGHRS and YFSETQ. This CDR3 region has 16 residues. The CDR3 nucleotides are TGCGCCAGTAGGAGCCAACCGAACGACGGTTCCTACGAGCAGTACTTC. Protein product: CASRSQPNDGSYEQYF. The whole variable domain, remainder taken from reference TRBV5-1 and TRBJ2-7, is KAGVTQTPRYLIKTRGQQVTLSCSPISGHRSVSWYQQTPGQGLQFLFEYFSETQRNKGNFPGRFSGRQFSNSRSEMNVSTLELGDSALYLCASRSQPNDGSYEQYFGPGTRLTVT.

The chain has TRBV5-1 and TRBJ2-7; no firm D call. The CDR3 covers 14 residues. With 1 base removed from V and 2 bases from J, the gap between germline ends came to 10 bases. In germline, CDR1 is SGHRS, CDR2 YFSETQ. The CDR3 sequence: CASSLSRAAYEQYF. CDR3 coding DNA: TGCGCCAGCAGCTTGAGTCGAGCCGCCTACGAGCAGTACTTC.

The rearrangement uses TRBV7-9 and TRBJ2-5; tentatively, D is TRBD2 (6 bases). Germline CDR1 SEHNR, CDR2 FQNEAQ (reference sequence). This CDR3 spans 16 amino acids. V lost 1 base, J lost 0 bases, and 12 bases lay in between. In DNA, the CDR3 is TGTGCCAGCAGCTTAGTGGCGGGGAAATACCAAGAGACCCAGTACTTC. Translating it yields CASSLVAGKYQETQYF. Supplemented by reference TRBV7-9 and TRBJ2-5, the full variable domain reads DTGVSQNPRHKITKRGQNVTFRCDPISEHNRLYWYRQTLGQGPEFLTYFQNEAQLEKSRLLSDRFSAERPKGSFSTLEIQRTEQGDSAMYLCASSLVAGKYQETQYFGPGTRLLVL.

This chain links TRBV6-1 with TRBJ2-1; no reliable D call. Between the trimmed V and J ends, which lost 3 bases and 15 bases, there was a span of 18 bases. Germline V CDR1 and CDR2: MNHNS, SASEGT. This CDR3 has 13 residues. The CDR3 reads CASSDSGPSAPFF. The CDR3 coding sequence is TGTGCCAGCAGTGATAGTGGGCCCTCTGCCCCGTTCTTC.

The rearrangement joins TRBV7-9 to TRBJ1-5; D is uncertain. Trimming stripped 1 base from V and 9 bases from J, with 13 bases between. The CDR3 is made up of 14 amino acids. CDR1 SEHNR and CDR2 FQNEAQ come from the germline V gene (reference sequence). The CDR3 DNA is TGTGCCAGCAGCTTAGGGGCCTATATCATGCCCCAGCATTTT. It specifies CASSLGAYIMPQHF.

This sequence joins TRBV6-1 and TRBJ2-5; TRBD2 agrees at 7 bases. Per the germline V gene, CDR1 is MNHNS and CDR2 is SASEGT. The CDR3 is 15 amino acids. V trimming: 3 bases; J trimming: 5 bases; junction bases outside the gene matches: 9. The CDR3 nucleotides are TGTGCCAGCAGTGAGTTGCGGGAGTCTGGCGAGACCCAGTACTTC. This encodes CASSELRESGETQYF.

The chain combines TRBV29-1 with TRBJ1-2; 8 bases are a match to TRBD1. The CDR3 consists of 15 residues. V lost 4 bases to trimming and J lost 3 bases; unmatched junction nucleotides: 10. Germline V lookup: CDR1 SQVTM, CDR2 ANQGSEA. The CDR3: CSVGVGQGVHYGYTF. The CDR3 bases are TGCAGCGTTGGAGTTGGACAGGGAGTCCACTATGGCTACACCTTC.

J is TRBJ1-2 and V is TRBV5-4, with TRBD1 matching over 9 bases. The germline gives CDR1 SGHNT, CDR2 YYREEE (reference sequence). Trimming at V came to 4 bases and at J to 7 bases, leaving 14 bases not matched to a gene. This CDR3 contains 16 residues. The CDR3 bases are TGTGCCAGCAGCGTGGTGCACAGGGGGCGCGAATCTGGCTACACCTTC. Encoded protein: CASSVVHRGRESGYTF.

The CDR3 region is CSAPRVGVDTEAFF. CDR3 nucleotide sequence: TGCAGCGCACCCCGAGTAGGGGTGGACACTGAAGCTTTCTTT. The chain recombines TRBV29-1 with TRBJ1-1, with a tentative D call TRBD1 (5 bases). The CDR3 consists of 14 residues. Trimming left V 7 bases short and J 3 bases short, with 18 bases between. From germline, CDR1 is SQVTM and CDR2 ANQGSEA.